Below, 11 T cell receptor beta chains from the same sample are listed, as sequenced in a study of blood T cells in healthy people across ages. Then a second PCR, running about 6 to 11 cycles, was carried out with a sample-barcoded 5' primer and a J-beta primer mix. MiXCR, applied by TCRdb to the 5' RACE reads, yields one record per CDR3 protein. The sample includes more than 800,000 distinct CDR3 sequences, under 55% of them seen just once. The sample taken for sequencing was blood. These receptor sequences come from a woman in her sixties in good health.

The CDR3 loop is CASSAGLAPHNEQFF. CDR3 nucleotides: TGCGCCAGCAGCGCGGGACTAGCGCCCCACAATGAGCAGTTCTTC. This chain connects TRBV5-1 to TRBJ2-1; TRBD2 agrees at 10 bases. Germline V gene lookup returns CDR1 SGHRS and CDR2 YFSETQ. This CDR3 contains 15 residues. The V segment lost 4 bases and the J segment 5 bases; nucleotides outside the gene matches: 6. The complete variable domain, with remaining parts taken from reference TRBV5-1 and TRBJ2-1, reads KAGVTQTPRYLIKTRGQQVTLSCSPISGHRSVSWYQQTPGQGLQFLFEYFSETQRNKGNFPGRFSGRQFSNSRSEMNVSTLELGDSALYLCASSAGLAPHNEQFFGPGTRLTVL.

There are a few counts of this clonotype. The rearrangement links TRBV29-1 to TRBJ2-1; 10 bases match TRBD1. This CDR3 region has 14 residues. CDR1 SQVTM and CDR2 ANQGSEA come from the germline V gene. The V segment lost 7 bases and the J segment 3 bases; nucleotides outside the gene matches: 6. The CDR3 DNA is TGCAGCGCTTCCCGGGACAGGGGCTACAATGAGCAGTTCTTC. Protein product: CSASRDRGYNEQFF.

The chain is built from TRBV28 and TRBJ2-2; TRBD2 is a possible D gene (5 bases). Looked up from germline, CDR1 is MDHEN and CDR2 is SYDVKM. The CDR3 spans 16 residues. V lost 4 bases and J 1 base, leaving 13 bases between the germline ends. The chain's CDR3 is CASSSPPDWNTGELFF. Here the CDR3 DNA reads TGTGCCAGCAGTTCCCCCCCGGACTGGAACACCGGGGAGCTGTTTTTT.

Only a few counts were recorded for this clonotype. V and J are TRBV15 and TRBJ2-7; 7 bases are a match to TRBD2. Losses at the gene ends were 1 base for V and 1 base for J; bases not matched to a gene: 4. Germline values: CDR1 LNHNV, CDR2 YYDKDF (reference sequence). The CDR3 covers 15 residues. The CDR3 nucleotides read TGTGCCACCAGCAGAGCGGGGGGTAAGTCCTACGAGCAGTACTTC. Translating it yields CATSRAGGKSYEQYF.

The chain carries TRBV6-1 and TRBJ2-4, with a weak D call TRBD2 (5 bases). The J call may be wrong; the DNA end is better matched by TRBJ2-7. Germline assignment: CDR1 MNHNS and CDR2 SASEGT. This CDR3 comprises 14 residues. Here the CDR3 reads CASSIREFDYEQYF. CDR3 coding DNA: TGTGCCAGCAGTATCCGGGAATTTGACTACGAGCAGTACTTC.

The chain has TRBV12-3 or TRBV12-4 and TRBJ2-2, with D unresolved. Trimming took 3 bases from V and 10 from J, leaving 6 bases between them. The CDR3 extends over 11 amino acids. The CDR3 DNA reads TGTGCCAGCAGTTTCTGGACGGAGCTGTTTTTT. It codes for CASSFWTELFF.

The genes are TRBV4-3 and TRBJ2-4; D might be TRBD2 (6 bases). The J call is doubtful: the DNA matches TRBJ2-7 better. The CDR3 is made up of 15 amino acids. Germline V gene lookup returns CDR1 LGHNA and CDR2 YSLEER. As DNA, the CDR3 is TGCGCCAGCAGCCCCTCAGCGGGCTCCTCCTACGAGCAGTACTTC. This codes for CASSPSAGSSYEQYF.

Of note for this clonotype: The junction departs from the called germline gene at one end, perhaps through a read error. V is TRBV12-3 or TRBV12-4 and J is TRBJ2-1; 13 bases map to TRBD2. This CDR3 region has 17 residues. The CDR3 sequence: CAGSGGRTSGSLDEQFF. CDR3 nucleotides: TGTGCCGGCAGTGGGGGGCGGACTAGCGGGAGTCTCGATGAGCAGTTCTTC.

The chain links TRBV20-1 to TRBJ1-4; D not resolved. V lost 0 bases, J lost 7 bases, and 6 bases lay in between. Germline CDR1 reads DFQATT; CDR2 reads SNEGSKA (reference sequence). There are 12 residues in the CDR3. The CDR3 nucleotides are TGCAGTGCTAGAGATACCGGTGAAAAACTGTTTTTT. Translating it yields CSARDTGEKLFF.

The chain is built from TRBV12-3 or TRBV12-4 and TRBJ2-1, with D tentatively TRBD1 (6 bases). CDR3 length: 16 amino acids. Trimming removed 5 bases at V and 9 bases at J, with 23 bases between. CDR3 bases: TGTGCCAGCAGTGGATCCCGGGACACGGAGTCGGGTGAGCAGTTCTTC. This sequence encodes CASSGSRDTESGEQFF.

The chain links TRBV27 to TRBJ2-7; D tentatively fits TRBD1 or TRBD2 (5 bases each). CDR1 is MNHEY and CDR2 is SMNVEV in the germline V gene (reference sequence). V was shortened by 3 bases and J by 4 bases, with 16 bases between the two germline ends. The CDR3 is made up of 15 amino acids. The CDR3 protein is CASSLNKPGPYEQYF. In DNA, the CDR3 is TGTGCCAGCAGTTTGAACAAACCGGGACCTTACGAGCAGTACTTC.